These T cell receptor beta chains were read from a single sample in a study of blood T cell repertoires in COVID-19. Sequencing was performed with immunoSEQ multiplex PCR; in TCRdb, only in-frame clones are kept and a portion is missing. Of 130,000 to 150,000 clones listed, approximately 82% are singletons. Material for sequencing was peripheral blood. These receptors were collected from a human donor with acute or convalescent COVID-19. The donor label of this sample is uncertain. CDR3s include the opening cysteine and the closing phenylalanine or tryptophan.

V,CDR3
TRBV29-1,CSVVGQANYGYTF
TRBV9,CASSAQSRDTEAFF
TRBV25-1,CASSSGTGDTGELFF
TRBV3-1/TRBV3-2,CASSPRERTGELFF
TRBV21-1,CASSKEGGGGTGELFF
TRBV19,CASSVSGGNTGELFF
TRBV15,CATSTLAGGQGTDTQYF
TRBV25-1,CASSEWKGGYEQYF
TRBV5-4,CASSADNSYEQYF
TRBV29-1,CSVESSWDTFYGYTF
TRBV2,CASSEGILAGALVETQYF
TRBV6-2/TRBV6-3,CASSWTSGKETQYF
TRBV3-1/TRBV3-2,CASSPSRGSNQPQHF
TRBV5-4,CASSLGQGESGELFF
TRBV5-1,CASALTGDYGYTF
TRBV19,CASSTTGKGLAAQETQYF
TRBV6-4,CASGPRTGGAGELFF
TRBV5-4,CASSLGQGRYEQYF
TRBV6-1,CASSEDLAHYGEGEQFF
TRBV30,CAWKEQEGRGEQYF
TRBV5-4,CASSLVPRGVQETQYF
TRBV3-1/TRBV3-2,CASSQGPWGGISGNTIYF
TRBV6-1,CASSEERDRPYGYTF
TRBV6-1,CASSAQRWDRTTDTQYF
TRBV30,CAWRDRGRGYGYTF
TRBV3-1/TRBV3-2,CASSQGRTTNTGELFF
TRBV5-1,CASSPQGNTGELFF
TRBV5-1,CASSQTGEQFF
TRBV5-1,CASSLAGSVGPDTQYF
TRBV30,CAWVLAGNTEAFF
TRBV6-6,CASSEGQVYEQYF
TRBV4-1,CASSQELDSGVRRNEQFF
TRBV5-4,CASSWGTGVPNEQYF
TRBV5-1,CASGLDGNTGELFF
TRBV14,CASSQESRITGVAKNIQYF
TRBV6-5,CASSYQWQTNEKLFF
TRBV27,CASSARTTGVFNYGYTF
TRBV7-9,CASRPGQEGNEQFF
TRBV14,CASSPLPVYEQYF
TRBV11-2,CASSLGILSRSTDTQYF
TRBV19,CASSIAGAKNIQYF
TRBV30,CAWGQSSGNTIYF
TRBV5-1,CASSEAGGNQPQHF
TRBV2,CASSEVGPGGATEAFF
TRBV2,CARARSGANVLTF
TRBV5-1,CASSFGEGTLKNIQYF
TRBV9,CASSVGQRGFTGELFF
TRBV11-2,CASSPTGWGNTIYF
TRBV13,CASSLGTGGSPRKQYF
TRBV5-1,CASSLLGTLNTGELFF
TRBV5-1,CASSLAWGRLNTEAFF
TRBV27,CASSWAGSYEQYF
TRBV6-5,CASRIRDSYPYEQYF
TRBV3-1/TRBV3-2,CASSQAGLGGLFF
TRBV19,CASSVQAMNTEAFF
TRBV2,CASRRQAGGYGYTF
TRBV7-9,CASSQDARGTVQF
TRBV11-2,CASSLAGYGYTF